The 7 T cell receptor beta chains below were found in one sample sequenced in a study of identical twins. TCRdb analysed the 5' RACE reads with MiXCR anew, one entry per CDR3 protein. Altogether 1.5 million to 2 million distinct CDR3 sequences are present, under 35% being singletons, with the ten largest covering 0.25% to 0.3%. What was sequenced was cord blood. The receptors stem from a newborn girl in good health.

The chain has TRBV10-3 and TRBJ2-1; 10 nucleotides align to TRBD1. The CDR3 runs 15 residues. The germline V gene has CDR1 ENHRY and CDR2 SYGVKD. The V segment lost 8 bases and the J segment 0 bases; nucleotides outside the gene matches: 4. The CDR3 reads CAIRDRGSSYNEQFF. CDR3 DNA sequence: TGTGCCATCCGGGACAGGGGTAGCTCCTACAATGAGCAGTTCTTC.

This clonotype came up a few times. This chain joins TRBV12-3 or TRBV12-4 and TRBJ1-2, with 7 positions matching TRBD1. The V and J ends lost 5 bases and 3 bases, in that order; junction bases with no gene match: 9. This CDR3 contains 15 residues. The chain's CDR3 is CASSENRGPHYGYTF. The CDR3 DNA is TGTGCCAGCAGTGAAAACAGGGGACCCCACTATGGCTACACCTTC.

The genes are TRBV6-2 or TRBV6-3 and TRBJ1-5; no definite D call. The length of the CDR3 is 13 residues. From germline, CDR1 is MNHEY and CDR2 SVGEGT. Trimming removed 8 bases at V and 6 bases at J, with 14 bases between. The DNA of the CDR3 is TGTGCCAGCCAAAAGGCGGGAGGTCAGCCCCAGCATTTT. This codes for CASQKAGGQPQHF.

This rearrangement joins TRBV27 to TRBJ2-7, with 9 nucleotides matching TRBD2. Germline loops: CDR1 MNHEY, CDR2 SMNVEV (reference sequence). This CDR3 has 17 amino acids. V trimming: 0 bases; J trimming: 0 bases; junction bases outside the gene matches: 6. CDR3 region: CASSLSPHSGSSYEQYF. For the CDR3, the DNA is TGTGCCAGCAGTTTATCGCCCCATAGCGGGAGCTCCTACGAGCAGTACTTC.

The sample holds a few counts of this clonotype. The CDR3 loop is CASSWGVSGTQYF. The CDR3 coding sequence is TGTGCCAGCAGTTGGGGGGTGTCAGGGACCCAGTACTTC. The chain joins TRBV27 to TRBJ2-5; possibly TRBD2 for D (6 bases). V was clipped by 4 bases and J by 7 bases, with 13 bases between them. The CDR3 runs to 13 residues. CDR1 is MNHEY and CDR2 is SMNVEV in the germline V gene (reference sequence).

This chain uses TRBV27 with TRBJ2-4, with 7 bases that match TRBD2. The J call could be wrong; TRBJ2-5 is a better fit for the DNA end. CDR1 and CDR2 from the germline V gene are MNHEY and SMNVEV (reference sequence). This CDR3 has 14 residues. The CDR3 is CASGWGGLARTQYF. The CDR3 region has the DNA TGTGCCAGCGGATGGGGAGGGCTAGCGAGGACCCAGTACTTC.

The J gene is TRBJ2-1, the V gene TRBV5-1; 7 bases are shared with TRBD2. Germline V gene sequence: CDR1 SGHRS, CDR2 YFSETQ. The CDR3 consists of 14 residues. V shed 7 bases and J 10 bases; nucleotides not matched to a gene: 14. The CDR3 protein is CASLQVVGTKEQFF. CDR3 nucleotides: TGCGCCAGCCTCCAAGTAGTGGGGACTAAGGAGCAGTTCTTC. Based on the CDR3 plus reference TRBV5-1 and TRBJ2-1, the full variable domain is KAGVTQTPRYLIKTRGQQVTLSCSPISGHRSVSWYQQTPGQGLQFLFEYFSETQRNKGNFPGRFSGRQFSNSRSEMNVSTLELGDSALYLCASLQVVGTKEQFFGPGTRLTVL.